The 12 T cell receptor beta chains below were found in one sample sequenced in a study of blood T cell repertoires in COVID-19. Method: immunoSEQ multiplex PCR; TCRdb's copy keeps in-frame clones and lacks some. The data contain approximately 380,000 clones, around 89% of them seen just once; the ten biggest clones take up more than 0.95%. Input material: PBMCs or T cells enriched from blood (not recorded which). All receptors come from a woman aged 18-29 years who had recovered from COVID-19.

The chain joins TRBV7-9 to TRBJ2-5, with TRBD1 as a possible D gene (7 bases). The CDR3 has 16 residues. Germline V gene sequence: CDR1 SEHNR, CDR2 FQNEAQ (reference sequence). Trimming pared 1 base from V and 5 bases from J, leaving 17 bases between. The CDR3 DNA follows: TGTGCCAGCAGCTTAGAAGAGGAGGGGGCTCTGGAGACCCAGTACTTC. This translates into CASSLEEEGALETQYF.

The chain has TRBV5-5 and TRBJ2-1, with D uncertain. The V gene lost 7 bases and the J gene lost 0 bases, with 17 bases spanning the gap. Germline-derived CDR1 and CDR2 are SGHKS and YYEKEE (reference sequence). The CDR3 contains 16 residues. CDR3 region: CASGSYSDGSYNEQFF. As DNA, the CDR3 is TGTGCCAGCGGATCTTACAGTGATGGCTCCTACAATGAGCAGTTCTTC.

V gene TRBV10-2 combines with J gene TRBJ2-3; TRBD2 matches at 11 bases. Trimming took 4 bases from V and 1 from J; bases not matched to a gene: 1. Germline loops: CDR1 WSHSY, CDR2 SAAADI. This CDR3 is 15 amino acids long. DNA of the CDR3: TGCGCCAGCAGTGGGGGACTAGCGGGCACAGATACGCAGTATTTT. Amino acid sequence: CASSGGLAGTDTQYF.

V gene TRBV7-2 combines with J gene TRBJ2-3, with 8 bases fitting TRBD2. The junction had 6 bases not matched to a gene; V was cut back by 2 bases and J by 2 bases. The germline V gene has CDR1 SGHTA and CDR2 FQGNSA. This CDR3 contains 16 residues. The CDR3 bases are TGTGCCAGCAGCTTAACAGCGGGGGCCCACACAGATACGCAGTATTTT. Translated, it gives CASSLTAGAHTDTQYF.

J is TRBJ1-1 and V is TRBV7-8; 7 bases are shared with TRBD1. J was trimmed by 4 bases and V by 5 bases; bases with no gene match: 7. The germline gives CDR1 SGHVS, CDR2 FQNEAQ. The CDR3 length is 14 residues. CDR3 in DNA: TGTGCCAGCAGCACAACAGGGGCGAGCACTGAAGCTTTCTTT. This gives the protein CASSTTGASTEAFF.

This clone was seen only once. The V gene is TRBV5-1, the J gene TRBJ1-1; D ambiguous. V lost 4 bases to trimming and J lost 0 bases, with 13 bases between them. This CDR3 region has 15 residues. The germline CDR1 and CDR2 sequences are SGHRS and YFSETQ. The CDR3 DNA sequence: TGCGCCAGCAGCGACCCACAGACACTGAACACTGAAGCTTTCTTT. Encoded protein: CASSDPQTLNTEAFF.

CDR3 DNA sequence: TGTGCCACCTTCGATTTAAGAGCGGACTATGGCTACACCTTC. Protein product: CATFDLRADYGYTF. The genes are TRBV5-6 and TRBJ1-2; D is undetermined. Germline CDR1 and CDR2: SGHDT and YYEEEE. Deletions cut 9 bases from V and 3 bases from J, with 18 bases between. The CDR3 loop spans 14 amino acids.

The chain employs TRBV7-3 and TRBJ1-1, with D perhaps TRBD1 (6 bases). The V gene's germline CDR1 is SGHTA and CDR2 FQGTGA. V was clipped by 4 bases and J by 4 bases, with 19 bases between them. The CDR3 is made up of 16 amino acids. CDR3 in DNA: TGTGCCAGCAGCTGGTCTGGGGGGGCCTCAACCACTGAAGCTTTCTTT. Encoded protein: CASSWSGGASTTEAFF.

In the case of this clone: The junction does not match germline at one end; this may be a read error. The V gene is TRBV7-7, the J gene TRBJ2-5; 8 bases match TRBD2. Germline V gene sequence: CDR1 SSHAT, CDR2 FNYEAQ (reference sequence). CDR3 length equals 16 residues. CDR3 region: CASSWGPAGAGETQYF. The CDR3 DNA reads as TGTGCTAGCAGCTGGGGGCCAGCGGGGGCGGGGGAGACCCAGTACTTC.

This chain's CDR3 is CASSLFGGADTQYF. CDR3 DNA sequence: TGTGCCAGCAGTTTATTCGGGGGGGCAGATACGCAGTATTTT. This rearrangement joins TRBV27 to TRBJ2-3; 8 positions agree with TRBD2. The CDR3 is made up of 14 amino acids. Germline V gene lookup returns CDR1 MNHEY and CDR2 SMNVEV (reference sequence). Trimming at V came to 1 base and at J to 4 bases, leaving 1 base not matched to a gene.

This clone was seen once. This sequence joins TRBV3-1 (or the pseudogene TRBV3-2) and TRBJ2-1; 9 bases match TRBD1. The ends lost 4 bases at V and 7 bases at J; junction bases unmatched: 8. Germline V gene data show CDR1 as LGHDT and CDR2 as YNNKEL (reference sequence). The CDR3 sequence is 15 residues long. Written as DNA, the CDR3 is TGTGCCAGCAGCCCCCCCGGGACAGGGTTTAATGAGCAGTTCTTC. Translation: CASSPPGTGFNEQFF.

The rearrangement joins TRBV16 to TRBJ2-7, with D possibly matching TRBD2 (5 bases). V was trimmed by 6 bases and J by 3 bases, leaving 21 bases between them. The CDR3 has 16 residues. Germline CDR1 is KGHSY and CDR2 is FQNENV. CDR3 coding DNA: TGTGCCAGCAGTGAGGCGAGATTGAGGGATATCTACGAGCAGTACTTC. Translating gives CASSEARLRDIYEQYF.